This is a list of T cell receptor beta chains from one sample in a study of cytomegalovirus exposure and HLA in healthy donors. The method was immunoSEQ multiplex PCR; TCRdb's version includes in-frame clones alone and lacks a portion of them. The sample holds over 75,000 clones, just under 85% seen once. The sequenced sample consisted of PBMCs. The receptors shown here come from a woman between 18 and 29 years old in good health and CMV-seropositive. Each CDR3 is given with its conserved first and last residue. Fields, in order: V gene, J gene, D gene, clone size, CDR3 protein, CDR3 DNA. A D gene is named only where the DNA matches it firmly. Rows may omit the clone size; those that give it use once, few, many or a size class.

V gene: TRBV18
J gene: TRBJ2-3
D gene: TRBD2
clone size: -
CDR3 protein: CASSPGLASLSTDTQYF
CDR3 DNA: TGTGCCAGCTCACCAGGACTAGCAAGTCTTAGCACAGATACGCAGTATTTT

V gene: TRBV7-6
J gene: TRBJ2-7
D gene: TRBD1
clone size: few
CDR3 protein: CASSSPGQGTYEQYF
CDR3 DNA: TGTGCCAGCAGCTCACCAGGACAGGGCACCTACGAGCAGTACTTC

V gene: TRBV28
J gene: TRBJ2-5
D gene: -
clone size: -
CDR3 protein: CASSELEGETQYF
CDR3 DNA: TGTGCCAGCAGCGAGTTGGAGGGAGAGACCCAGTACTTC

V gene: TRBV7-3
J gene: TRBJ2-5
D gene: -
clone size: -
CDR3 protein: CASSLGAQETQYF
CDR3 DNA: TGTGCCAGCAGCTTAGGGGCCCAAGAGACCCAGTACTTC

V gene: TRBV6-5
J gene: TRBJ1-5
D gene: -
clone size: -
CDR3 protein: CASRSEGWGNQPQHF
CDR3 DNA: TGTGCCAGCAGATCGGAGGGGTGGGGCAATCAGCCCCAGCATTTT

V gene: TRBV12-5
J gene: TRBJ2-7
D gene: -
clone size: -
CDR3 protein: CASGLSRTYEQYF
CDR3 DNA: TGTGCTAGTGGTTTGTCCCGTACCTACGAGCAGTACTTC

V gene: TRBV28
J gene: TRBJ2-7
D gene: TRBD2
clone size: once
CDR3 protein: CASSPPGLVGYEQYF
CDR3 DNA: TGTGCCAGCAGCCCACCGGGACTAGTAGGCTACGAGCAGTACTTC

V gene: TRBV7-9
J gene: TRBJ2-5
D gene: TRBD2
clone size: -
CDR3 protein: CASSLLGTSGGTQETQYF
CDR3 DNA: TGTGCCAGCAGTCTCCTGGGGACTAGCGGGGGGACCCAAGAGACCCAGTACTTC

V gene: TRBV6-1
J gene: TRBJ2-5
D gene: -
clone size: -
CDR3 protein: CASSGVFFVADYQETQYF
CDR3 DNA: TGTGCCAGCAGTGGGGTCTTTTTCGTAGCGGACTACCAAGAGACCCAGTACTTC

V gene: TRBV28
J gene: TRBJ1-5
D gene: -
clone size: -
CDR3 protein: CASSFRGGQPQHF
CDR3 DNA: TGTGCCAGCAGTTTCAGGGGTGGCCAGCCCCAGCATTTT

V gene: TRBV28
J gene: TRBJ2-5
D gene: TRBD2
clone size: -
CDR3 protein: CASRLLAGGETQYF
CDR3 DNA: TGTGCCAGCAGACTACTAGCGGGAGGAGAGACCCAGTACTTC

V gene: TRBV4-1
J gene: TRBJ2-3
D gene: TRBD2
clone size: -
CDR3 protein: CASSQEIALAGMGRTDTQYF
CDR3 DNA: TGCGCCAGCAGCCAAGAGATTGCCCTAGCGGGTATGGGCCGCACAGATACGCAGTATTTT

V gene: TRBV6-5
J gene: TRBJ2-7
D gene: TRBD2
clone size: once
CDR3 protein: CASSYKVAGRSYEQYF
CDR3 DNA: TGTGCCAGCAGTTATAAAGTAGCGGGCCGATCCTACGAGCAGTACTTC

V gene: TRBV7-9
J gene: TRBJ2-2
D gene: -
clone size: -
CDR3 protein: CASNVAGELFF
CDR3 DNA: TGTGCCAGCAACGTAGCCGGGGAGCTGTTTTTT

V gene: TRBV9
J gene: TRBJ2-2
D gene: -
clone size: -
CDR3 protein: CASSVLRGGGTGELFF
CDR3 DNA: TGTGCCAGCAGCGTCTTAAGAGGGGGGGGCACCGGGGAGCTGTTTTTT

V gene: TRBV6-1
J gene: TRBJ1-2
D gene: TRBD1
clone size: -
CDR3 protein: CASSAGTGLNYGYTF
CDR3 DNA: TGTGCCAGCAGTGCCGGGACAGGGCTTAACTATGGCTACACCTTC

V gene: TRBV7-3
J gene: TRBJ2-3
D gene: -
clone size: -
CDR3 protein: CASSPGAGVGWDTQYF
CDR3 DNA: TGTGCCAGCAGCCCAGGGGCGGGGGTCGGATGGGATACGCAGTATTTT

V gene: TRBV2
J gene: TRBJ1-2
D gene: TRBD1
clone size: -
CDR3 protein: CASSNDRGYGYTF
CDR3 DNA: TGTGCCAGCAGTAACGACAGGGGATATGGCTACACCTTC

V gene: TRBV6-1
J gene: TRBJ2-2
D gene: TRBD2
clone size: once
CDR3 protein: CASLAANTGELFF
CDR3 DNA: TGTGCCAGCCTAGCGGCGAACACCGGGGAGCTGTTTTTT

V gene: TRBV7-7
J gene: TRBJ1-1
D gene: -
clone size: -
CDR3 protein: CASSLPTYTDTEAFF
CDR3 DNA: TGTGCTAGCAGCTTACCCACTTACACAGACACTGAAGCTTTCTTT

V gene: TRBV27
J gene: TRBJ2-1
D gene: -
clone size: -
CDR3 protein: CASSSEAFNEQFF
CDR3 DNA: TGTGCCAGCAGTTCCGAAGCGTTCAATGAGCAGTTCTTC

V gene: TRBV4-1
J gene: TRBJ1-2
D gene: -
clone size: -
CDR3 protein: CASSSGRRQTRKLTF
CDR3 DNA: TGCGCCAGCAGCTCTGGCCGGCGACAGACTCGCAAACTCACCTTC

V gene: TRBV9
J gene: TRBJ2-2
D gene: TRBD1
clone size: -
CDR3 protein: CASSPDRGKGGELFF
CDR3 DNA: TGTGCCAGCAGCCCGGACAGGGGGAAGGGCGGGGAGCTGTTTTTT